This T cell receptor beta chain emerged from a study of blood T cell repertoires in COVID-19. Assay used: immunoSEQ multiplex PCR; TCRdb lists only in-frame clones, some missing. The data contain a few hundred thousand clones, approximately 90% of them singletons. The CDR3 is 13 amino acids. Germline assignment: CDR1 MDHEN and CDR2 SYDVKM. The V end was cut by 2 bases, the J end by 4 bases, with 8 bases between. Assignments of participants to cohorts depended upon their own reported clinical history. Two consecutive negative NP/OP PCR tests, clearance, or resolved symptoms defined Cohort 3 recovery. V and J are TRBV28 and TRBJ1-2, with D unclear. This clonotype was obtained from a woman in her forties or fifties who had recovered from COVID-19. Sequencing was done on a sample of PBMCs or T cells enriched from blood (not recorded which). The CDR3 DNA is TGTGCCAGCAGTTTAGTCAGTCTCTATGGCTACACCTTC. As protein: CASSLVSLYGYTF.